A single sample is the source of the 20 T cell receptor beta chains below, sequenced in a study of CD8 T cells in ankylosing spondylitis. TCRdb reanalysed the 5' RACE reads using MiXCR and keeps one entry per CDR3 protein. The table lists roughly 40,000 distinct CDR3 sequences, less than 3.5% of them singletons, with about 4.8% in the top ten. Sequenced material: blood, either unsorted or a sorted T cell fraction (not recorded which). The receptors shown here come from a male donor with ankylosing spondylitis or in good health (not recorded which).

This clonotype has a count of ten or more. The rearrangement joins TRBV9 to TRBJ2-5, with 7 nucleotides matching TRBD2. The trim removed 2 bases at V and 1 base at J, leaving 5 bases unmatched. Germline CDR1 SGDLS, CDR2 YYNGEE. The CDR3 has 15 amino acids. This CDR3 is CASSVYSGLQETQYF. CDR3 nucleotides: TGTGCCAGCAGCGTCTATAGCGGGCTCCAAGAGACCCAGTACTTC.

This clonotype has ten or more counts. The rearrangement joins TRBV9 to TRBJ2-3; the D gene is possibly TRBD1 (6 bases). Germline CDR1 SGDLS, CDR2 YYNGEE. CDR3 length equals 17 residues. Trimming took off 4 bases at V and 0 bases at J, with 18 bases between the two ends. This CDR3 is CASSPYIWGLSTDTQYF. The CDR3, as DNA: TGTGCCAGCAGCCCCTATATTTGGGGGCTTAGCACAGATACGCAGTATTTT.

This clonotype was counted at least ten times. The genes are TRBV9 and TRBJ2-1; TRBD2 aligns across 8 bases. The V segment lost 2 bases and the J segment 5 bases; nucleotides outside the gene matches: 6. The V gene's germline CDR1 is SGDLS and CDR2 YYNGEE. The CDR3 spans 15 residues. The CDR3 loop reads CASSVALAEHNEQFF. The CDR3 DNA sequence: TGTGCCAGCAGCGTTGCACTAGCGGAGCACAATGAGCAGTTCTTC.

For the CDR3, the DNA is TGTGCCAGCAGCGTAGCCGGGACTAGCGGGAGTTGGAAGACCCAGTACTTC. This gives the protein CASSVAGTSGSWKTQYF. This chain connects TRBV9 to TRBJ2-5; 14 bases fit TRBD2. This CDR3 is built from 17 residues. In germline, CDR1 is SGDLS, CDR2 YYNGEE. After removal of 0 bases from V and 6 bases from J, the junction contained 7 bases not matched to a gene.

This clonotype has a count of ten or more. This rearrangement joins TRBV9 to TRBJ2-5; 7 bases match TRBD2. The CDR3 is 16 residues long. Looked up from germline, CDR1 is SGDLS and CDR2 is YYNGEE. The trim removed 1 base at V and 4 bases at J, leaving 10 bases unmatched. For the CDR3, the DNA is TGTGCCAGCAGCGTAAGTCCTCAGGGAGGGCGAGAGACCCAGTACTTC. Translation gives CASSVSPQGGRETQYF.

This clonotype was picked up many times. This chain joins TRBV9 and TRBJ2-5, with D perhaps being TRBD1 or TRBD2 (5 bases each). Trimming took off 2 bases at V and 0 bases at J, with 8 bases between the two ends. The CDR3 runs 14 residues. Germline CDR1 SGDLS, CDR2 YYNGEE. CDR3 sequence: CASSVGRYQETQYF. The CDR3 DNA reads as TGTGCCAGCAGCGTGGGACGGTACCAAGAGACCCAGTACTTC.

This clonotype was counted many times. The CDR3 spells CASSVEPQLAYNEQFF. The CDR3, as DNA: TGTGCCAGCAGCGTAGAGCCCCAACTTGCCTACAATGAGCAGTTCTTC. This chain joins TRBV9 and TRBJ2-1; no reliable D call. This CDR3 region has 16 residues. Trimming shortened V by 0 bases and J by 2 bases, and 12 bases separated the two germline ends. CDR1 SGDLS and CDR2 YYNGEE come from the germline V gene.

This chain connects TRBV9 to TRBJ2-2, with no clear D. Per germline, CDR1 SGDLS and CDR2 YYNGEE. V lost 0 bases, J lost 6 bases, and 12 bases lay in between. The CDR3 loop spans 15 amino acids. CDR3 bases: TGTGCCAGCAGCGTAGGGAGTTTGAGTCCCGGGGAGCTGTTTTTT. Translated: CASSVGSLSPGELFF.

This clonotype was seen repeatedly, ten times or more. The chain carries TRBV9 and TRBJ2-5; D not certain. Trimming shortened V by 0 bases and J by 4 bases, and 13 bases separated the two germline ends. CDR1 and CDR2 (germline): SGDLS, YYNGEE. This CDR3 is built from 15 residues. The CDR3 loop reads CASSVAGELLETQYF. DNA for the CDR3: TGTGCCAGCAGCGTAGCTGGGGAATTGTTAGAGACCCAGTACTTC.

The sample holds many counts of this clonotype. V is TRBV9 and J is TRBJ2-7, with 14 positions matching TRBD2. The CDR3 sequence is 18 residues long. Germline CDR1 and CDR2: SGDLS and YYNGEE. V shed 0 bases and J 4 bases; nucleotides not matched to a gene: 9. CDR3 region: CASSVGTSGRHVPYEQYF. DNA of the CDR3: TGTGCCAGCAGCGTAGGGACTAGCGGGAGGCACGTCCCATACGAGCAGTACTTC.

Many counts were recorded for this clonotype. This rearrangement joins TRBV9 to TRBJ2-1; 12 bases match TRBD2. The V gene end was trimmed by 2 bases and the J gene end by 8 bases; junction bases not matched to a gene: 5. The germline gives CDR1 SGDLS, CDR2 YYNGEE. The CDR3 has 15 residues. CDR3 amino acids: CASSVTSGRIHEQFF. The CDR3, as DNA: TGTGCCAGCAGCGTGACTAGCGGGAGAATCCATGAGCAGTTCTTC. Full variable domain (rest looked up from reference TRBV9 and TRBJ2-1): DSGVTQTPKHLITATGQRVTLRCSPRSGDLSVYWYQQSLDQGLQFLIQYYNGEERAKGNILERFSAQQFPDLHSELNLSSLELGDSALYFCASSVTSGRIHEQFFGPGTRLTVL.

This clonotype was seen repeatedly, ten times or more. This chain joins TRBV9 and TRBJ2-7, with D maybe TRBD2 (5 bases). CDR3 length: 14 amino acids. Germline CDR1 reads SGDLS; CDR2 reads YYNGEE. V gave up 2 bases and J gave up 3 bases, with 12 bases separating them. The CDR3 DNA follows: TGTGCCAGCAGCGTTCTCGACGGGGACTACGAGCAGTACTTC. Its protein product is CASSVLDGDYEQYF.

This clonotype was picked up many times. V is TRBV9 and J is TRBJ2-5, with D unclear. The CDR3 contains 13 residues. CDR1 is SGDLS, CDR2 YYNGEE, per germline. V lost 0 bases and J 5 bases, leaving 8 bases between the germline ends. CDR3 coding DNA: TGTGCCAGCAGCGTAGGTCCGGGTGAGACCCAGTACTTC. Translating it yields CASSVGPGETQYF.

There are many counts of this clonotype. The DNA of the CDR3 is TGTGCCAGCAGCGCCGACTTCAATGAGCAGTTCTTC. The encoded protein is CASSADFNEQFF. The J gene is TRBJ2-1, the V gene TRBV9; D ambiguous. Trimming removed 3 bases at V and 6 bases at J, with 7 bases between. Germline assignment: CDR1 SGDLS and CDR2 YYNGEE. The CDR3 consists of 12 residues. Looking up the rest from reference TRBV9 and TRBJ2-1 gives the full variable domain: DSGVTQTPKHLITATGQRVTLRCSPRSGDLSVYWYQQSLDQGLQFLIQYYNGEERAKGNILERFSAQQFPDLHSELNLSSLELGDSALYFCASSADFNEQFFGPGTRLTVL.

This clonotype has a count of ten or more. The gene calls are TRBV9 and TRBJ1-2, with 7 bases aligning to TRBD1. Germline trimming cut 4 bases from V and 3 bases from J; bases unmatched to any gene: 9. Germline-derived CDR1 and CDR2 are SGDLS and YYNGEE. This CDR3 region has 15 residues. CDR3 in DNA: TGTGCCAGCAGCCCGGGACAGCTCATGGACTATGGCTACACCTTC. The encoded protein is CASSPGQLMDYGYTF.

This clonotype was seen ten or more times. J is TRBJ2-1 and V is TRBV9; D possibly corresponds to TRBD2 (6 bases). The CDR3 is made up of 15 amino acids. The ends were cut back, 1 base at V and 2 bases at J, with 10 bases in the middle. Germline values: CDR1 SGDLS, CDR2 YYNGEE. CDR3 in amino acids: CASSVSSEPYNEQFF. The CDR3, as DNA: TGTGCCAGCAGCGTATCTAGCGAGCCCTACAATGAGCAGTTCTTC.

This clonotype was observed at least ten times. V is TRBV9 and J is TRBJ2-2; 9 bases are a match to TRBD2. V was pared by 0 bases and J by 6 bases, with 3 bases of the junction left unmatched. Germline CDR1 is SGDLS and CDR2 is YYNGEE. This CDR3 is built from 15 residues. This chain's CDR3 is CASSVGGRVAGELFF. The CDR3, as DNA: TGTGCCAGCAGCGTAGGCGGGAGGGTTGCCGGGGAGCTGTTTTTT.

In its sample, this clonotype was seen many times. This chain joins TRBV9 and TRBJ2-2, with 8 bases lining up with TRBD2. The CDR3 has 16 amino acids. V shed 2 bases, J shed 6 bases, and the junction held 9 bases outside the gene matches. The germline gives CDR1 SGDLS, CDR2 YYNGEE. The CDR3 loop is CASSVSSSGQAGELFF. CDR3 in DNA: TGTGCCAGCAGCGTTTCGTCTAGCGGGCAGGCCGGGGAGCTGTTTTTT. The full variable domain, completed using reference TRBV9 and TRBJ2-2, is DSGVTQTPKHLITATGQRVTLRCSPRSGDLSVYWYQQSLDQGLQFLIQYYNGEERAKGNILERFSAQQFPDLHSELNLSSLELGDSALYFCASSVSSSGQAGELFFGEGSRLTVL.

In this sample, this clonotype turned up many times. The chain carries TRBV9 and TRBJ2-7; a weak D match, TRBD2 (6 bases). V was pared by 0 bases and J by 4 bases, with 11 bases between. The CDR3 spans 14 residues. Germline-derived CDR1 and CDR2 are SGDLS and YYNGEE. The CDR3 loop is CASSVAGVGYEQYF. In DNA, the CDR3 is TGTGCCAGCAGCGTAGCGGGAGTCGGGTACGAGCAGTACTTC.

This clonotype was seen many times. The V and J genes are TRBV9 and TRBJ2-3, with D uncertain. This CDR3 is 13 amino acids long. Germline V gives CDR1 SGDLS, CDR2 YYNGEE. Trimming left V 4 bases short and J 0 bases short, with 6 bases between. CDR3: CASSYSSTDTQYF. The CDR3 nucleotides are TGTGCCAGCAGCTACAGCAGCACAGATACGCAGTATTTT.